This T cell receptor (beta chain) was found in a study of monozygotic twins with inflammatory bowel disease. On this clonotype itself: What it binds is not known.

This CDR3 contains 17 residues. Germline V CDR1 and CDR2: SEHNR, FQNEAQ (reference sequence). Findings of the study overall: It was not supported that a single strong signal or clonotype was associated with IBD. The co-twins with IBD showed lower TCRbeta diversity (inverse Simpson) than their healthy siblings.

For every sample, eight separate reactions were used to make cDNA. The cDNA of both the TCRalpha and TCRbeta chains was subjected to two nested PCRs of around 15 and 10 cycles. For each CDR3 protein, TCRdb gives one entry from its re-call of the 5' RACE reads, without DNA. The sample has a few hundred thousand distinct CDR3 sequences; the top ten hold 2% to 3%. This receptor was obtained from a human donor with ulcerative colitis or Crohn's disease, or a healthy co-twin of an affected twin (not recorded which). The V and J genes are TRBV7-9 and TRBJ1-4; the D call of TRBD1 rests on TCRdb alone, since no DNA is present to check it. Sequencing input: blood. This chain's CDR3 is CASSFLPGAGLNEKLFF.